This passage covers 4 T cell receptor beta chains from one sample sequenced in a study of blood T cell repertoires in COVID-19. The method was immunoSEQ multiplex PCR; TCRdb's version includes in-frame clones alone and lacks a portion of them. The table includes 190,000 or so clones, around nine tenths detected once. The sample consisted of peripheral blood. The receptors here all came from a woman aged 18-29 years who had recovered from COVID-19.

This clone was counted a single time. CDR3: CASIGEQYF. In DNA form, the CDR3 reads TGTGCCAGCATCGGTGAGCAGTACTTC. The rearrangement links TRBV7-9 to TRBJ2-7; D is unresolved. The CDR3 has 9 residues. CDR1 and CDR2 (germline): SEHNR, FQNEAQ (reference sequence). V shed 7 bases and J shed 7 bases, with 5 bases lying between them.

The V call is TRBV7-2, the J call TRBJ2-5; D may be TRBD2 (6 bases). In germline, CDR1 is SGHTA, CDR2 FQGNSA. The CDR3 loop spans 15 amino acids. Trimming pared 5 bases from V and 5 bases from J, leaving 18 bases between. CDR3 in DNA: TGTGCCAGCAGCCGGGGTGGGCGGGACCTGGAGACCCAGTACTTC. Translation gives CASSRGGRDLETQYF.

This chain links TRBV6-2 or TRBV6-3 with TRBJ2-3; D remains ambiguous. CDR3 length equals 17 residues. CDR1 is MNHEY, CDR2 SVGEGT, per germline. V dropped 6 bases and J dropped 3 bases, with 22 bases sitting between them. The DNA for the CDR3 is TGTGCCAGCAGCTTTCAACATAGAGTCGAGAGGACAGATACGCAGTATTTT. Translated, it gives CASSFQHRVERTDTQYF.

This rearrangement joins TRBV7-3 to TRBJ1-3; no definite D call. In germline, CDR1 is SGHTA, CDR2 FQGTGA. V was clipped by 2 bases and J by 0 bases, with 11 bases between them. This CDR3 has 16 amino acids. CDR3 bases: TGTGCCAGCAGCTTATTTGGCAGTCCCTCTGGAAACACCATATATTTT. This translates into CASSLFGSPSGNTIYF.